The 9 T cell receptor beta chains listed next were all sequenced from one sample in a study of cytomegalovirus exposure and HLA in healthy donors. The PCR had 60 Vbeta and 13 Jbeta primers. The table came from immunoSEQ multiplex PCR; TCRdb's copy has only in-frame clones and leaves some out. In the table there are over 150,000 clones, 82% of which are singletons. Sequencing input: PBMCs. Receptor source: a boy aged 2 to 10 in good health and CMV-seronegative.

CDR3 amino acids: CASSSRQGVIGGQFF. DNA of the CDR3: TGTGCCAGCAGCTCCCGACAGGGGGTTATCGGTGGGCAGTTCTTC. The genes are TRBV7-8 and TRBJ2-1; 9 bases line up with TRBD1. V lost 4 bases to trimming and J lost 12 bases; unmatched junction nucleotides: 13. Germline CDR1 and CDR2: SGHVS and FQNEAQ. The CDR3 has 15 residues. Filled out from reference TRBV7-8 and TRBJ2-1, the complete variable domain reads GAGVSQSPRYKVAKRGQDVALRCDPISGHVSLFWYQQALGQGPEFLTYFQNEAQLDKSGLPSDRFFAERPEGSVSTLKIQRTQQEDSAVYLCASSSRQGVIGGQFFGPGTRLTVL.

The chain has TRBV5-1 and TRBJ2-7, with 10 bases fitting TRBD1. The V gene end was trimmed by 4 bases and the J gene end by 2 bases; junction bases not matched to a gene: 6. Germline V gives CDR1 SGHRS, CDR2 YFSETQ. This CDR3 has 15 amino acids. CDR3: CASSVMGQGTYEQYF. The CDR3 region has the DNA TGCGCCAGCAGCGTGATGGGACAGGGGACCTACGAGCAGTACTTC.

The chain uses TRBV4-2 and TRBJ2-3; 10 nucleotides match TRBD2. Per germline, CDR1 LGHNA and CDR2 YNFKEQ. This CDR3 contains 17 residues. V lost 2 bases, J lost 3 bases, and 8 bases stayed unmatched. The CDR3 coding sequence is TGTGCCAGCAGCCAACCAGCGGGGGGGCTTGTGACAGATACGCAGTATTTT. Protein product: CASSQPAGGLVTDTQYF.

This clone was detected a few times. This chain joins TRBV6-5 and TRBJ1-4; D uncertain. This CDR3 is built from 11 residues. Germline-derived CDR1 and CDR2 are MNHEY and SVGAGI. V was trimmed by 5 bases and J by 7 bases, leaving 5 bases between them. The CDR3 protein is CASSPSEKLFF. The CDR3 nucleotides read TGTGCCAGCAGTCCCAGTGAAAAACTGTTTTTT.

J is TRBJ1-6 and V is TRBV6-6; D is unresolved. Trimming took 10 bases from V and 7 from J, leaving 14 bases between them. CDR1 and CDR2 from the germline V gene are MNHNY and SVGAGI (reference sequence). This CDR3 contains 13 residues. CDR3 bases: TGTGCCACTAAGCACCGTCCAAATTCACCCCTCCACTTT. This translates into CATKHRPNSPLHF.

This clone appeared a single time. The rearrangement uses TRBV7-2 and TRBJ2-5, with TRBD2 identical over 9 bases. In germline, CDR1 is SGHTA, CDR2 FQGNSA. The CDR3 is made up of 14 amino acids. The V segment lost 5 bases and the J segment 3 bases; nucleotides outside the gene matches: 4. DNA of the CDR3: TGTGCCAGCAGCCAGGGACTAGCTAAAGAGACCCAGTACTTC. This codes for CASSQGLAKETQYF.

The rearrangement links TRBV7-8 to TRBJ2-5; TRBD2 is a possible D gene (6 bases). The end of the DNA aligns better with TRBJ2-7, so the J call may be wrong. This CDR3 spans 14 amino acids. Germline CDR1 is SGHVS and CDR2 is FQNEAQ. The CDR3 sequence: CASSQGLTSYEQYF. DNA of the CDR3: TGTGCCAGCAGCCAGGGACTGACTTCCTACGAGCAGTACTTC.

The chain couples TRBV6-1 to TRBJ1-5; 10 bases map to TRBD1. Unmatched junction bases numbered 6, after V lost 8 bases and J lost 2 bases. Germline V CDR1 and CDR2: MNHNS, SASEGT. This CDR3 has 15 amino acids. The CDR3, as DNA: TGTGCCAGCCGGGACAGGGGAAGAGGCAATCAGCCCCAGCATTTT. Its protein product is CASRDRGRGNQPQHF.

The rearrangement uses TRBV6-1 and TRBJ1-2; D might be TRBD1 (6 bases). Germline loops: CDR1 MNHNS, CDR2 SASEGT. There are 17 residues in the CDR3. V was pared by 4 bases and J by 7 bases, with 25 bases between. The CDR3 bases are TGTGCCAGCAGTGGGCCAAAGGCAACTGACAGGCGGCCTGGCTACACCTTC. It translates to CASSGPKATDRRPGYTF.